These 8 T cell receptor beta chains originate from one sample sequenced in a study of T-cell reconstitution after alpha-beta-depleted transplantation in children. Researchers prepared the TCRbeta library using unique molecular identifiers, the study reports. Using its own MiXCR run on the PCR reads, TCRdb lists one record per CDR3 protein. The data show about 610,000 distinct CDR3 sequences, with about 10% seen just once and roughly 4% held by the top ten. This sample comprised PBMCs from the stem cell graft donor, obtained from the stem cell graft. Every receptor here comes from a human donor who donated a stem cell graft to a child with acute myeloid leukemia.

The rearrangement uses TRBV20-1 and TRBJ2-2; D unclear. V was pared by 0 bases and J by 5 bases, with 4 bases between. This CDR3 comprises 12 residues. Germline-derived CDR1 and CDR2 are DFQATT and SNEGSKA (reference sequence). The CDR3 protein is CSARDPTGELFF. In nucleotides, the CDR3 is TGCAGTGCTAGAGACCCAACCGGGGAGCTGTTTTTT.

The chain uses TRBV19 and TRBJ2-1; 9 nucleotides agree with TRBD2. This CDR3 contains 15 residues. The J segment lost 5 bases and the V segment lost 3 bases, leaving 5 bases of the junction unmatched. Germline-derived CDR1 and CDR2 are LNHDA and SQIVND (reference sequence). Here the CDR3 reads CASSITSGGNNEQFF. The CDR3 DNA sequence: TGTGCCAGTAGTATCACCAGCGGGGGGAACAATGAGCAGTTCTTC. Full variable domain (outside the CDR3, taken from reference TRBV19 and TRBJ2-1): DGGITQSPKYLFRKEGQNVTLSCEQNLNHDAMYWYRQDPGQGLRLIYYSQIVNDFQKGDIAEGYSVSREKKESFPLTVTSAQKNPTAFYLCASSITSGGNNEQFFGPGTRLTVL.

The sample holds a few counts of this clonotype. This rearrangement joins TRBV7-8 to TRBJ2-1; perhaps TRBD2 as D (7 bases). V lost 1 base, J lost 7 bases, and 14 bases lay in between. Looked up from germline, CDR1 is SGHVS and CDR2 is FQNEAQ. This CDR3 has 15 residues. CDR3 loop: CASSLDVGGGNEQFF. The CDR3 coding sequence is TGTGCCAGCAGCTTAGATGTGGGAGGGGGGAATGAGCAGTTCTTC.

The chain recombines TRBV3-1 with TRBJ2-1; TRBD2 aligns across 8 bases. This CDR3 spans 17 amino acids. V dropped 3 bases and J dropped 9; count of bases not matched to a gene: 16. CDR1 LGHDT and CDR2 YNNKEL come from the germline V gene (reference sequence). CDR3 in amino acids: CASSQALASGWEGEQFF. DNA of the CDR3: TGTGCCAGCAGCCAGGCTCTCGCTAGCGGGTGGGAGGGTGAGCAGTTCTTC.

The table lists this clonotype with many counts. V is TRBV3-1 and J is TRBJ2-3; maybe TRBD2 (7 bases). The CDR3 loop spans 16 amino acids. Trimming took off 0 bases at V and 2 bases at J, with 12 bases between the two ends. Germline V lookup: CDR1 LGHDT, CDR2 YNNKEL (reference sequence). CDR3 in DNA: TGTGCCAGCAGCCAAGATGCGGGGGCCCACACAGATACGCAGTATTTT. Translation gives CASSQDAGAHTDTQYF.

This clonotype showed up just a few times. This rearrangement joins TRBV5-1 to TRBJ2-7; 7 bases map to TRBD2. Losses at the gene ends were 4 bases for V and 1 base for J; bases not matched to a gene: 11. The germline gives CDR1 SGHRS, CDR2 YFSETQ. The CDR3 loop spans 16 amino acids. CDR3 DNA sequence: TGCGCCAGCAGCCTCCAAACCGGGACTAAGTCCTACGAGCAGTACTTC. Protein product: CASSLQTGTKSYEQYF.

The J gene is TRBJ1-1, the V gene TRBV13; 9 bases map to TRBD1. Germline loops: CDR1 PRHDT, CDR2 FYEKMQ (reference sequence). The CDR3 contains 16 residues. Trimming removed 5 bases from V and 0 bases from J; junction bases left unmatched: 7. Here the CDR3 reads CASSRTGAALNTEAFF. The CDR3 DNA reads as TGTGCCAGCAGCAGGACAGGGGCCGCTCTGAACACTGAAGCTTTCTTT.

In this sample, this clonotype turned up a few times. The gene calls are TRBV20-1 and TRBJ2-7; D is perhaps TRBD2 (6 bases). The length of the CDR3 is 16 residues. V dropped 3 bases and J dropped 6 bases, with 24 bases sitting between them. The germline V gene has CDR1 DFQATT and CDR2 SNEGSKA (reference sequence). The CDR3 here is CSASSGRRDLTTEQYF. In DNA, the CDR3 is TGCAGTGCTAGCTCGGGGAGGCGGGACCTAACAACCGAGCAGTACTTC.